This TCR beta chain stems from a study of radiation and T cells in renal cell carcinoma. V lost 4 bases, J lost 4 bases, and 17 bases lay in between. The CDR3 sequence is 15 residues long. Germline V gene data show CDR1 as SGHNT and CDR2 as YYREEE (reference sequence). The sample's time point: baseline pretreatment blood. Treatment described: 15 Gy SBRT to primary tumor, nephrectomy 4 weeks later. Measured with immunoSEQ multiplex PCR; TCRdb has only the in-frame clones, and not every one. The table records roughly 130,000 clones, more than 70% of them present only once. The rearrangement uses TRBV5-4 and TRBJ1-2, with D possibly being TRBD1 (5 bases). The sample in question was blood, obtained from a patient whose treatment included radiotherapy and nephrectomy. The TCR originated in a woman aged 50 to 65 with renal cell carcinoma. Here the CDR3 DNA reads TGTGCCAGCAGCCGTCCTTCAAGGGGAGGCTATGGCTACACCTTC. This codes for CASSRPSRGGYGYTF.